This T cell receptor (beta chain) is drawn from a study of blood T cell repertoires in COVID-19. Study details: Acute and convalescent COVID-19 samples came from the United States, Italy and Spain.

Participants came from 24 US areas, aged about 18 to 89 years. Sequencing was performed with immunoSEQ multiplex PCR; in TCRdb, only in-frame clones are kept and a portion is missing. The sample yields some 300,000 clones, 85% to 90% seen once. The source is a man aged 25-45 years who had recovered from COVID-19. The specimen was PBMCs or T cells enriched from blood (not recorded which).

CDR3 sequence: CASSLALTVAYEQYF. DNA of the CDR3: TGTGCCAGCAGCTTGGCACTTACCGTCGCCTACGAGCAGTACTTC. J is TRBJ2-7 and V is TRBV5-5; D ambiguous. The V end lost 0 bases, the J end lost 2 bases, and 12 bases lay between the germline ends. Per germline, CDR1 SGHKS and CDR2 YYEKEE (reference sequence). This CDR3 spans 15 amino acids.